This T cell receptor (beta chain) was identified in a study of T cell repertoires in cytomegalovirus infection. Whole-study context: HLA-C-restricted CMV epitopes, recently identified, and well-studied HLA-B-restricted ones were used by the study. The study's findings and limits: The ex vivo response showed dominance by HLA-C-restricted CMV-specific TCR beta clonotypes.

For this clonotype: The antigen is not known.

The J segment lost 5 bases and the V segment lost 1 base, leaving 7 bases of the junction unmatched. Germline CDR1 is SGHVS and CDR2 is FNYEAQ. This CDR3 contains 15 residues. Via MiXCR, TCRdb re-called the reads, giving one row per CDR3 protein. The profile shows 550,000 to 700,000 distinct CDR3 sequences, almost 40% of them singletons. This chain joins TRBV7-6 and TRBJ2-7, with TRBD1 matching 8 bases. The input for sequencing was cultured PBMCs, taken from culture after CMV antigen stimulation. The receptor's source is a human donor in good health (CMV status not recorded). Some clones in this sample may be carry-over from other donors' samples. CDR3 amino acids: CASSLGFGTGDEQYF. The CDR3 DNA sequence: TGTGCCAGCAGCTTAGGATTCGGGACAGGAGACGAGCAGTACTTC.